This T cell receptor beta chain was obtained from a study of spatial heterogeneity in lung cancer. General observations from the study: For expanded intratumoral alpha and beta TCRs, counts tracked tumor mutation counts.

Germline lookup yields CDR1 GTSNPN and CDR2 SVGIG (reference sequence). V lost 0 bases and J lost 6; bases outside the gene matches: 3. The CDR3 consists of 13 residues. At least ten counts were recorded for this clonotype. Antigen specificity is unknown. MiXCR, applied by TCRdb to the 5' RACE reads, yields one record per CDR3 protein. The sample comprises thousands of distinct CDR3 sequences, almost 9% of which are singletons, and around 26% rests with the top ten. As for time point: sample taken at primary tumor resection. The input material, whole RNA from tumor, nontumor lung or frozen PBMC, was sequenced unsorted.

The TCR was taken from a female donor with early-stage non-small cell lung cancer. Sample: lung tumor tissue, taken at surgery. This rearrangement joins TRBV30 to TRBJ2-7; 9 bases align to TRBD1. The CDR3 here is CAWSVQGAIEQYV. CDR3 in DNA: TGTGCCTGGAGTGTACAGGGGGCGATCGAGCAGTACGTC.